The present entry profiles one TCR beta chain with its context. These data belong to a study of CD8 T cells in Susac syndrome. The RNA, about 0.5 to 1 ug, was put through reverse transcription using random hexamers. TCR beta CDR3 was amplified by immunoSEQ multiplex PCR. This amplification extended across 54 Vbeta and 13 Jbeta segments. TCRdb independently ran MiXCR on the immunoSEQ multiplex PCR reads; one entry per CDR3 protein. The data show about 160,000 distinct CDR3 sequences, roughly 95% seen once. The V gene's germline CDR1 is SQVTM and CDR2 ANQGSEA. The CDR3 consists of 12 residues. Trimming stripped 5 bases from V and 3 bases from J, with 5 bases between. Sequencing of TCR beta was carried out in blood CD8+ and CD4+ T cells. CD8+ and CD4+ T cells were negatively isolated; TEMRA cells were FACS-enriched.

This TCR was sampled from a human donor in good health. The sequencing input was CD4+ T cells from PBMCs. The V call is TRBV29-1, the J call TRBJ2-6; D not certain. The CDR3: CSVNIGANVLTF. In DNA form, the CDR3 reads TGCAGCGTTAATATTGGGGCCAACGTCCTGACTTTC.